This T cell receptor beta chain was profiled in a study of T cells in women clearing cervical HPV infection. Study outcomes and limitations: Repertoire richness, not evenness, was significantly elevated in CIN3+ cases versus controls.

TCRdb keeps only in-frame clones here, not all; method: immunoSEQ multiplex PCR. In all, the sample yields 25,000 to 35,000 clones. All participants had a single incident cervical HPV16 infection, and prevalent HPV16 infections were excluded. Points on this clone: Its antigen is currently unknown. The CDR3 is cut off 3 residues early in the read; its end comes from the germline J gene.

CDR1 SQVTM and CDR2 ANQGSEA come from the germline V gene. CDR3 length equals 11 residues. V was trimmed by 5 bases and J by 6 bases, leaving 10 bases between them. The clonotype was recovered from a woman aged 18-69 years with a cervical HPV16 infection that either progressed to CIN3+ or cleared (not recorded which). The specimen was blood buffy coat. The rearrangement joins TRBV29-1 to TRBJ1-2, with a weak D call TRBD1 (5 bases). The CDR3 loop reads CSVRTGDGYTF. CDR3 DNA, as far as it was read: TGCAGCGTTAGGACGGGGGATGGC. Based on the CDR3 plus reference TRBV29-1 and TRBJ1-2, the full variable domain is SAVISQKPSRDICQRGTSLTIQCQVDSQVTMMFWYRQQPGQSLTLIATANQGSEATYESGFVIDKFPISRPNLTFSTLTVSNMSPEDSSIYLCSVRTGDGYTFGSGTRLTVV.